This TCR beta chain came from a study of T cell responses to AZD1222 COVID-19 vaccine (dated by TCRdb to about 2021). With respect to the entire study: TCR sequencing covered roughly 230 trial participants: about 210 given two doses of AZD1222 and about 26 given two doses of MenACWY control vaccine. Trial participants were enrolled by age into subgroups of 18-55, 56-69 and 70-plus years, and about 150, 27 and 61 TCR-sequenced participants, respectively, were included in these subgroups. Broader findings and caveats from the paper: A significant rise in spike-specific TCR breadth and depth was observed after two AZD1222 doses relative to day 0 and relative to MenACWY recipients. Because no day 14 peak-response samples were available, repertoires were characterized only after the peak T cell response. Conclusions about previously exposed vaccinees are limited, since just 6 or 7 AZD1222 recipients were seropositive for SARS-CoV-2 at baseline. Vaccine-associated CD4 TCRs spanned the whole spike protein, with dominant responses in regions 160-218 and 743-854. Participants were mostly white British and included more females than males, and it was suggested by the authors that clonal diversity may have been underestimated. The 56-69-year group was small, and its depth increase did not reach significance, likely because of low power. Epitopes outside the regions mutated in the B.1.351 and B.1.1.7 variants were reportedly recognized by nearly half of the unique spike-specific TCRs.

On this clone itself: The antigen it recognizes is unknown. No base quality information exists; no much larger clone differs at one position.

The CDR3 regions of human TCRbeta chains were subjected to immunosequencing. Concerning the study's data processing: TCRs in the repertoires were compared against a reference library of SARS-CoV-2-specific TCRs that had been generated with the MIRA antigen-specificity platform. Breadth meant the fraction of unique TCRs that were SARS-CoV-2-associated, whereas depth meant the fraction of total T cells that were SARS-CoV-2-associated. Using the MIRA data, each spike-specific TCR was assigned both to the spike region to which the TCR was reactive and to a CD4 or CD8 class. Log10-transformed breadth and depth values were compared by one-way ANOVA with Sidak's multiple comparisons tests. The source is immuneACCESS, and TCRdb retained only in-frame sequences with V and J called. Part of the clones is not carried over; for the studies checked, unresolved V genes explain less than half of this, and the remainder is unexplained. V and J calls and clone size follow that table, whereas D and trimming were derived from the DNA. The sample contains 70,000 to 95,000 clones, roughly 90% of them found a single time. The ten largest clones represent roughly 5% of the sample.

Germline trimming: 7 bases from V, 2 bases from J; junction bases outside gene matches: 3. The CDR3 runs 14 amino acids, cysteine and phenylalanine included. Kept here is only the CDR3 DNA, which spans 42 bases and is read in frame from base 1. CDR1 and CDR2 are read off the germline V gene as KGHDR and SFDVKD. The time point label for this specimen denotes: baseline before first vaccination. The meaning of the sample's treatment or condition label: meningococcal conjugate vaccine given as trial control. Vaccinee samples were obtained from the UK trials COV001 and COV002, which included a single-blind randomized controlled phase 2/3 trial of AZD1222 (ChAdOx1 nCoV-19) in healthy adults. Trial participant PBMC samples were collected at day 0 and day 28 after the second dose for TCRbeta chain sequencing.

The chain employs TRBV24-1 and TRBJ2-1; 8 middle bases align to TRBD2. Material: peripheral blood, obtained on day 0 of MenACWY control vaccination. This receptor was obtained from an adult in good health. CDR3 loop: CATRGGLAYNEQFF. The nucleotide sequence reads TGTGCCACCAGAGGGGGACTAGCCTACAATGAGCAGTTCTTC.